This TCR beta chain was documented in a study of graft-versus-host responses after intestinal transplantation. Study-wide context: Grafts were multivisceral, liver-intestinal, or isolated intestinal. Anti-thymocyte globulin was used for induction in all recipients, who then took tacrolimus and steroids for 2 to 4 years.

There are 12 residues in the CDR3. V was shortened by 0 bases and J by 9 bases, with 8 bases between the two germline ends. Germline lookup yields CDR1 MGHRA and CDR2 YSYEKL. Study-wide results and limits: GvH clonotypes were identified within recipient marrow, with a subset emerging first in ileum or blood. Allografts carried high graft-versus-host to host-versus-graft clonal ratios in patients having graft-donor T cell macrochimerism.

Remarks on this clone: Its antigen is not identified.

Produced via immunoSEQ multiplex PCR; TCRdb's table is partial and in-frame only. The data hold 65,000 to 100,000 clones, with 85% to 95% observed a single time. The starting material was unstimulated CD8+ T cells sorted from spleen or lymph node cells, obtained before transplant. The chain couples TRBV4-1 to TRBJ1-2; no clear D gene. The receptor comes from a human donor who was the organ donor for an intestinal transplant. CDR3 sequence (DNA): TGCGCCAGCAGCCAAGATAGTTCCCGCTACACCTTC. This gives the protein CASSQDSSRYTF.